These 26 T cell receptor beta chains were sequenced from one sample in a study of neoadjuvant anti-PD-1 for oral cavity cancer. Only in-frame clones appear in the TCRdb table, and some are missing; sequencing was by immunoSEQ multiplex PCR. This table holds more than 11,000 clones, more than 75% found once. Specified time point: after neoadjuvant nivolumab, at surgical resection. This sample comprised PBMCs, obtained after nivolumab (anti-PD-1) treatment. The receptors shown here come from a person between 35 and 79 years old with oral cavity squamous cell carcinoma.

The V call is TRBV6-6, the J call TRBJ1-2, with D hard to call. Germline lookup yields CDR1 MNHNY and CDR2 SVGAGI (reference sequence). The V end lost 0 bases, the J end lost 7 bases, and 12 bases lay between the germline ends. CDR3 length equals 14 residues. The DNA for the CDR3 is TGTGCCAGCAGTTACTCTGGGGAAGCTGGTGGCTACACCTTC. As protein: CASSYSGEAGGYTF.

The chain is built from TRBV11-2 and TRBJ1-3, with unresolved D. This CDR3 is built from 16 residues. The V end was cut by 1 base, the J end by 3 bases, with 13 bases between. Germline lookup yields CDR1 SGHAT and CDR2 FQNNGV. CDR3 region: CASSLVVWGVGNTIYF. As DNA, the CDR3 is TGTGCCAGCAGCTTAGTGGTGTGGGGAGTTGGAAACACCATATATTTT.

This chain uses TRBV29-1 with TRBJ1-5; no reliable D call. V was shortened by 6 bases and J by 0 bases, with 9 bases between the two germline ends. CDR3 length: 13 amino acids. Germline V gene lookup returns CDR1 SQVTM and CDR2 ANQGSEA. The CDR3 coding sequence is TGCAGCGTAACCGACGATAGCAATCAGCCCCAGCATTTT. This codes for CSVTDDSNQPQHF.

This chain connects TRBV2 to TRBJ1-1; D is unresolved. The V gene lost 5 bases and the J gene lost 4 bases, with 14 bases spanning the gap. The CDR3 is 14 amino acids. Germline V CDR1 and CDR2: SNHLY, FYNNEI. The CDR3, as DNA: TGTGCCAGCAGTAAAACCTCAAGGTCCACTGAAGCTTTCTTT. Translating gives CASSKTSRSTEAFF.

This clone was counted once. The V call is TRBV6-6, the J call TRBJ2-1, with D hard to call. The germline V and J ends were trimmed by 5 bases and 7 bases, with 12 bases remaining between them. Germline CDR1 and CDR2: MNHNY and SVGAGI (reference sequence). The CDR3 runs 13 residues. For the CDR3, the DNA is TGTGCCAGCAGTAGGGATAGTTGGAATGAGCAGTTCTTC. Amino acids: CASSRDSWNEQFF.

This clone appeared a single time. This chain joins TRBV27 and TRBJ1-3; D unclear. Trimming took off 6 bases at V and 1 base at J, with 7 bases between the two ends. In germline, CDR1 is MNHEY, CDR2 SMNVEV (reference sequence). The CDR3 runs to 13 residues. In DNA, the CDR3 is TGTGCCAGCAGACCGGGGTCTGGAAACACCATATATTTT. It yields the protein CASRPGSGNTIYF.

The chain employs TRBV10-2 and TRBJ1-4, with 10 nucleotides matching TRBD1. J was trimmed by 8 bases and V by 8 bases; bases with no gene match: 8. CDR3 size: 14 residues. Germline lookup yields CDR1 WSHSY and CDR2 SAAADI. The CDR3 DNA sequence: TGCGCCAGCCGGCGCGGGACAGGGGTCGAAAAACTGTTTTTT. Translated, it gives CASRRGTGVEKLFF.

CDR3 nucleotides: TGCGCCAGCAGCGACTACAGGGGGCCTAACTATGGCTACACCTTC. Amino acids: CASSDYRGPNYGYTF. V is TRBV5-1 and J is TRBJ1-2; TRBD1 aligns across 9 bases. The germline V gene encodes CDR1 SGHRS and CDR2 YFSETQ. The CDR3 spans 15 residues. The J segment lost 0 bases and the V segment lost 4 bases, leaving 4 bases of the junction unmatched.

The J gene is TRBJ2-1, the V gene TRBV6-6; unclear D gene. The CDR3 length is 11 residues. V lost 6 bases and J 9 bases, leaving 9 bases between the germline ends. The germline V gene has CDR1 MNHNY and CDR2 SVGAGI (reference sequence). The CDR3 DNA follows: TGTGCCAGCAGCCAACACGGTGAGCAGTTCTTC. Its protein is CASSQHGEQFF.

This clone was observed a few times. The V gene is TRBV5-1, the J gene TRBJ2-1, with 10 bases that match TRBD1. V trimming: 2 bases; J trimming: 3 bases; junction bases outside the gene matches: 8. CDR3 length: 17 residues. Germline CDR1 is SGHRS and CDR2 is YFSETQ. CDR3 DNA: TGCGCCAGCAGCTTCGAGCCCGGGACAGGGGTCTACAATGAGCAGTTCTTC. As protein: CASSFEPGTGVYNEQFF.

This chain joins TRBV5-1 and TRBJ1-1; no clear D gene. Germline CDR1 is SGHRS and CDR2 is YFSETQ. The CDR3 spans 15 residues. Trimming removed 0 bases from V and 4 bases from J, with 13 bases in between. Here the CDR3 DNA reads TGCGCCAGCAGCTTGGATGGGAGGGATGGCACTGAAGCTTTCTTT. Amino acid sequence: CASSLDGRDGTEAFF.

The CDR3 spells CASNRGSGYTF. DNA of the CDR3: TGTGCCAGTAACAGGGGTTCCGGCTACACCTTC. This chain joins TRBV19 and TRBJ1-2, with TRBD1 matching 7 bases. The germline CDR1 and CDR2 sequences are LNHDA and SQIVND (reference sequence). This CDR3 comprises 11 residues. Losses at the gene ends were 7 bases for V and 8 bases for J; bases not matched to a gene: 4.

V is TRBV2 and J is TRBJ1-2, with D possibly TRBD1 on 5 matching bases. V shed 3 bases and J shed 3 bases, with 11 bases lying between them. This CDR3 is 14 amino acids long. The germline gives CDR1 SNHLY, CDR2 FYNNEI. The DNA of the CDR3 is TGTGCCAGCAGTGACGACAGAAACTACTATGGCTACACCTTC. It is translated as CASSDDRNYYGYTF.

The V gene is TRBV6-6, the J gene TRBJ1-4, with a weak D call TRBD1 (5 bases). Germline lookup yields CDR1 MNHNY and CDR2 SVGAGI (reference sequence). The CDR3 extends over 12 amino acids. DNA for the CDR3: TGTGCAGTCGGGTGGGGGAATGAAAAACTGTTTTTT. Translation gives CAVGWGNEKLFF.

The chain carries TRBV4-1 and TRBJ2-2, with D unclear. Trimming pared 4 bases from V and 0 bases from J, leaving 9 bases between. Germline V lookup: CDR1 MGHRA, CDR2 YSYEKL. The CDR3 consists of 15 residues. This CDR3 is CASSLRATNTGELFF. The CDR3 DNA is TGCGCCAGCAGCCTCCGGGCTACGAACACCGGGGAGCTGTTTTTT.

The chain carries TRBV6-5 and TRBJ2-5, with no clear D. The CDR3 loop spans 14 amino acids. Trimming pared 2 bases from V and 1 base from J, leaving 8 bases between. Germline V lookup: CDR1 MNHEY, CDR2 SVGAGI. CDR3 bases: TGTGCCAGCAGTTACGGAGTGGCCCAAGAGACCCAGTACTTC. Amino acids: CASSYGVAQETQYF.

J is TRBJ1-1 and V is TRBV4-2; D possibly corresponds to TRBD1 (5 bases). V was shortened by 0 bases and J by 4 bases, with 12 bases between the two germline ends. The CDR3 length is 15 residues. CDR1 and CDR2 from the germline V gene are LGHNA and YNFKEQ. DNA for the CDR3: TGTGCCAGCAGCCAAGATGGGAGGGGCGGCACTGAAGCTTTCTTT. Its protein is CASSQDGRGGTEAFF.

The V and J genes are TRBV27 and TRBJ1-2; 8 positions match TRBD1. V lost 0 bases, J lost 7 bases, and 4 bases stayed unmatched. The CDR3 is made up of 14 amino acids. Germline CDR1 and CDR2: MNHEY and SMNVEV (reference sequence). The CDR3 DNA reads as TGTGCCAGCAGTTTATCGACAGGGGCCAGTGGCTACACCTTC. Protein product: CASSLSTGASGYTF.

This clone has more than one count but fewer than ten. The chain links TRBV9 to TRBJ1-1, with 8 bases that match TRBD1. V shed 4 bases and J 10 bases; nucleotides not matched to a gene: 9. The germline V gene has CDR1 SGDLS and CDR2 YYNGEE. This CDR3 has 13 residues. The CDR3 spells CASSTGQGEGAFF. Here the CDR3 DNA reads TGTGCCAGCAGCACCGGACAGGGCGAAGGAGCTTTCTTT.

This clone has just one count. This chain uses TRBV4-1 with TRBJ2-2; D uncertain. The CDR3 sequence is 12 residues long. The germline CDR1 and CDR2 sequences are MGHRA and YSYEKL. Trimming shortened V by 3 bases and J by 7 bases, and 6 bases separated the two germline ends. The CDR3 DNA reads TGCGCCAGCAGCCATATCTTCGGGGAGCTGTTTTTT. Its protein product is CASSHIFGELFF.

This clone was seen a few times. The chain has TRBV28 and TRBJ1-2; weak D call: TRBD1 (6 bases). The germline gives CDR1 MDHEN, CDR2 SYDVKM. This CDR3 has 11 amino acids. Trimming removed 7 bases at V and 8 bases at J, with 11 bases between. The DNA for the CDR3 is TGTGCCAGCACAGGGGTTATAGGCTACACCTTC. Translating it yields CASTGVIGYTF.

This chain connects TRBV2 to TRBJ2-2; 10 bases line up with TRBD2. The CDR3 has 22 amino acids. The germline V gene encodes CDR1 SNHLY and CDR2 FYNNEI. The trim removed 5 bases at V and 0 bases at J, leaving 21 bases unmatched. CDR3 nucleotides: TGTGCCAGCAGTCCTGACCCCGCTTTAGCGGGGGGCAACACCGCGAACACCGGGGAGCTGTTTTTT. It codes for CASSPDPALAGGNTANTGELFF.

This chain connects TRBV19 to TRBJ1-1; D call uncertain. Deletions cut 6 bases from V and 1 base from J, with 12 bases between. The germline V gene has CDR1 LNHDA and CDR2 SQIVND (reference sequence). CDR3 length: 14 residues. The CDR3, as DNA: TGTGCCAGTAGGGGGAGGCGAGGGAACACTGAAGCTTTCTTT. Residues: CASRGRRGNTEAFF. The variable domain in full, with the rest retrieved from reference TRBV19 and TRBJ1-1, is DGGITQSPKYLFRKEGQNVTLSCEQNLNHDAMYWYRQDPGQGLRLIYYSQIVNDFQKGDIAEGYSVSREKKESFPLTVTSAQKNPTAFYLCASRGRRGNTEAFFGQGTRLTVV.

This chain connects TRBV29-1 to TRBJ1-2; no definite D call. Germline values: CDR1 SQVTM, CDR2 ANQGSEA. The CDR3 extends over 14 amino acids. The V gene lost 2 bases and the J gene lost 2 bases, with 12 bases spanning the gap. Here the CDR3 reads CSVESDTNNYGYTF. In DNA, the CDR3 is TGCAGCGTTGAATCCGACACCAACAACTATGGCTACACCTTC.

The CDR3 bases are TGTGCCAGCAGTGAAGGTTGGACAGGCTCTGGAAACACCATATATTTT. This encodes CASSEGWTGSGNTIYF. The rearrangement joins TRBV2 to TRBJ1-3, with 7 bases aligning to TRBD1. Trimming cost V 1 base and J 0 bases; bases outside gene matches: 3. Looked up from germline, CDR1 is SNHLY and CDR2 is FYNNEI. The CDR3 loop spans 16 amino acids.

This rearrangement joins TRBV5-1 to TRBJ1-1; D is unclear. The CDR3 sequence is 14 residues long. V lost 0 bases and J lost 0, with 6 bases in between. Germline CDR1 and CDR2: SGHRS and YFSETQ. The chain's CDR3 is CASSLEAVNTEAFF. Written as DNA, the CDR3 is TGCGCCAGCAGCTTGGAGGCAGTGAACACTGAAGCTTTCTTT.